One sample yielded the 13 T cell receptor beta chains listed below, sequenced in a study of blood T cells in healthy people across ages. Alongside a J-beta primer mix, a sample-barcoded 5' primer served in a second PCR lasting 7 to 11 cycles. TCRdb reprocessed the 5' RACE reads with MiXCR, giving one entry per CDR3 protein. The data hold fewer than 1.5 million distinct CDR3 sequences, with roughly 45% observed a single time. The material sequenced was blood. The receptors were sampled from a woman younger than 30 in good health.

Written as DNA, the CDR3 is TGCAGCGTTTCAGGGATCTCTGAAGCTTTCTTT. It encodes CSVSGISEAFF. The chain combines TRBV29-1 with TRBJ1-1; TRBD1 might be the D (5 bases). CDR1 SQVTM and CDR2 ANQGSEA come from the germline V gene. This CDR3 spans 11 amino acids. The V end was cut by 5 bases, the J end by 6 bases, with 10 bases between.

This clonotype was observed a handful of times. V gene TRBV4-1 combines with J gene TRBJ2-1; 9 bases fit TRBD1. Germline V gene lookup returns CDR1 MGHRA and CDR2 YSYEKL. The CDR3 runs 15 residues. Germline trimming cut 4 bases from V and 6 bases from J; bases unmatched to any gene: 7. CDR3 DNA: TGCGCCAGCAGCCCCGTGGGGACAGGGATCAATGAGCAGTTCTTC. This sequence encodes CASSPVGTGINEQFF.

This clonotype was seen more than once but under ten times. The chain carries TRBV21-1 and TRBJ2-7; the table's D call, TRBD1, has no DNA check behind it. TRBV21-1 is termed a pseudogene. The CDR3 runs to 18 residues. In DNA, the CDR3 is TGTGCCAGCAGCGGCCGAAGAGTGGACAGTCTAATCCCCTACGAGCAGTACTTC. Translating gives CASSGRRVDSLIPYEQYF.

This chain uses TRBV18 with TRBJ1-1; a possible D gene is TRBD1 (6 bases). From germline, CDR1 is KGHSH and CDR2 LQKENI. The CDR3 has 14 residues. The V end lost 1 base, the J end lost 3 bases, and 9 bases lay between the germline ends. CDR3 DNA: TGTGCCAGCTCACCACAGGGGGTCTACACTGAAGCTTTCTTT. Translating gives CASSPQGVYTEAFF.

In nucleotides, the CDR3 is TGTGCCAGCAGTCCCTTTAGGGAGCAGTACTTC. Amino acids: CASSPFREQYF. The chain has TRBV12-3 or TRBV12-4 and TRBJ2-5, with TRBD2 as a possible D gene (5 bases). The CDR3 covers 11 residues. V was cut by 5 bases and J by 11 bases, with 12 bases left in between.

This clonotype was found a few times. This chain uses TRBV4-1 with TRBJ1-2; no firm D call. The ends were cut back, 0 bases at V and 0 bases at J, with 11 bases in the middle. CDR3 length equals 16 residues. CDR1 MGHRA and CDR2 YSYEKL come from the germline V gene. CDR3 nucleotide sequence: TGCGCCAGCAGCCAAGATCAAAGTTCAGCTAACTATGGCTACACCTTC. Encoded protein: CASSQDQSSANYGYTF.

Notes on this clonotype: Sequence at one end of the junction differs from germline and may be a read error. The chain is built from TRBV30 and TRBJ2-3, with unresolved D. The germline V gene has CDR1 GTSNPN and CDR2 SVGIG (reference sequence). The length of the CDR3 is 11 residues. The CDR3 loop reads CVWQVLDTQYF. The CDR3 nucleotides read TGTGTCTGGCAGGTCCTAGATACGCAGTATTTT.

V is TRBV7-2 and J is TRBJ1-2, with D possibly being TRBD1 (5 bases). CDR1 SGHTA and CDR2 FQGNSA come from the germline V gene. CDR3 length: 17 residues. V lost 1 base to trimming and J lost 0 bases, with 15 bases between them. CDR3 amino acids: CASSLEEGVSSNYGYTF. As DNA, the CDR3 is TGTGCCAGCAGCTTAGAGGAAGGGGTTAGTTCTAACTATGGCTACACCTTC.

The CDR3 protein is CASGGTGSNTEAFF. The CDR3 DNA follows: TGCGCCAGCGGGGGGACGGGGTCGAACACTGAAGCTTTCTTT. The chain couples TRBV5-1 to TRBJ1-1, with D perhaps TRBD1 (5 bases). The germline V gene encodes CDR1 SGHRS and CDR2 YFSETQ. This CDR3 region has 14 residues. V was pared by 7 bases and J by 1 base, with 14 bases between.

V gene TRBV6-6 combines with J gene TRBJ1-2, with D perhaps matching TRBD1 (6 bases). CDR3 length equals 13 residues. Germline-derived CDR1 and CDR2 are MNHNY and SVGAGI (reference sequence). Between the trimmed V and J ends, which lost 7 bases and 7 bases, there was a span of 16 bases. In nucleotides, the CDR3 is TGTGCCAGCAACTCACAGGGATTTGCTGGCTACACCTTC. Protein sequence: CASNSQGFAGYTF.

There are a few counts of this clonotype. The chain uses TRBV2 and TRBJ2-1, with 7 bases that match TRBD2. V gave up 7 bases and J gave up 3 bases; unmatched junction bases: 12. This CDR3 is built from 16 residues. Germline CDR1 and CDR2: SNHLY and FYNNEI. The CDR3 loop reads CASTLSGPPFYNEQFF. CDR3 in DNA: TGTGCCAGCACCCTTAGCGGGCCTCCCTTCTACAATGAGCAGTTCTTC. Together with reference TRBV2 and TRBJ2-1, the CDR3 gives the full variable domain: EPEVTQTPSHQVTQMGQEVILRCVPISNHLYFYWYRQILGQKVEFLVSFYNNEISEKSEIFDDQFSVERPDGSNFTLKIRSTKLEDSAMYFCASTLSGPPFYNEQFFGPGTRLTVL.

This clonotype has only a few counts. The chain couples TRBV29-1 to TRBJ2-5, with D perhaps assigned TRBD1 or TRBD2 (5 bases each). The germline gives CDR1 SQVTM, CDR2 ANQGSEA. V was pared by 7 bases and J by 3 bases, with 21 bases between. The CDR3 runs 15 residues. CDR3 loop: CSASSGTAIEETQYF. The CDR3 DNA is TGCAGCGCTTCATCCGGGACGGCCATCGAAGAGACCCAGTACTTC.

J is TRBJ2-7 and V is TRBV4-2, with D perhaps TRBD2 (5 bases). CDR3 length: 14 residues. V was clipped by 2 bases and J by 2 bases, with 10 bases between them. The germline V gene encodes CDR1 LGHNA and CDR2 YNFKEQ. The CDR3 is CASSQITRPYEQYF. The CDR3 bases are TGTGCCAGCAGCCAAATAACTAGGCCCTACGAGCAGTACTTC.